This entry lists 8 T cell receptor beta chains sequenced from one sample in a study of cytomegalovirus exposure and HLA in healthy donors. Primers included in the PCR were 60 Vbeta and 13 Jbeta primers. Measured with immunoSEQ multiplex PCR; TCRdb has only the in-frame clones, and not every one. The repertoire includes about 200,000 clones, roughly 83% of them detected once, and approximately 0.39% sits in the top ten. Sequencing was performed on PBMCs. The receptors come from a male donor in good health and CMV-seropositive.

The J gene is TRBJ2-3, the V gene TRBV5-1; D might be TRBD1 (5 bases). The CDR3 loop spans 15 amino acids. V lost 3 bases to trimming and J lost 1 base, with 12 bases between them. The germline V gene has CDR1 SGHRS and CDR2 YFSETQ. The CDR3 region is CASSSRVGGTDTQYF. The CDR3 bases are TGCGCCAGCAGCTCCAGGGTTGGGGGCACAGATACGCAGTATTTT.

The rearrangement uses TRBV19 and TRBJ2-2; TRBD2 aligns across 9 bases. The CDR3 is made up of 14 amino acids. V shed 4 bases and J 5 bases; nucleotides not matched to a gene: 2. Germline CDR1 reads LNHDA; CDR2 reads SQIVND (reference sequence). The CDR3 protein is CASSSSGRTGELFF. The CDR3 region has the DNA TGTGCCAGTAGTAGTAGCGGGAGAACCGGGGAGCTGTTTTTT. Filled out from reference TRBV19 and TRBJ2-2, the complete variable domain reads DGGITQSPKYLFRKEGQNVTLSCEQNLNHDAMYWYRQDPGQGLRLIYYSQIVNDFQKGDIAEGYSVSREKKESFPLTVTSAQKNPTAFYLCASSSSGRTGELFFGEGSRLTVL.

The rearrangement uses TRBV6-1 and TRBJ2-7, with D perhaps matching TRBD2 (6 bases). CDR3 length equals 12 residues. V was clipped by 7 bases and J by 4 bases, with 11 bases between them. Germline CDR1 reads MNHNS; CDR2 reads SASEGT. CDR3 loop: CASIRREYEQYF. The CDR3 DNA reads as TGTGCCAGCATTAGACGGGAGTACGAGCAGTACTTC.

The chain links TRBV5-4 to TRBJ2-7, with D unresolved. This CDR3 is built from 14 residues. Trimming pared 4 bases from V and 6 bases from J, leaving 17 bases between. Per the germline V gene, CDR1 is SGHNT and CDR2 is YYREEE (reference sequence). CDR3 sequence (DNA): TGTGCCAGCAGCGGAGACGTTTTGCTGGGCGAGCAGTACTTC. Its protein product is CASSGDVLLGEQYF.

J is TRBJ1-5 and V is TRBV7-9, with D tentatively TRBD1 (5 bases). V lost 1 base to trimming and J lost 3 bases, with 10 bases between them. This CDR3 is built from 15 residues. Germline V gene sequence: CDR1 SEHNR, CDR2 FQNEAQ (reference sequence). CDR3 coding DNA: TGTGCCAGCAGCTTAGGCCAGGGCCTCAATCAGCCCCAGCATTTT. This encodes CASSLGQGLNQPQHF.

The chain has TRBV7-2 and TRBJ2-3; weak D call: TRBD2 (5 bases). Germline-derived CDR1 and CDR2 are SGHTA and FQGNSA. Trimming pared 4 bases from V and 9 bases from J, leaving 14 bases between. The CDR3 covers 13 residues. CDR3: CASSSDLPGTQYF. CDR3 coding DNA: TGTGCCAGCAGCTCGGACTTACCGGGGACGCAGTATTTT.

This clone was counted only a few times. V is TRBV7-3 and J is TRBJ2-1; TRBD2 matches 10 bases. Trimming removed 5 bases from V and 10 bases from J; junction bases left unmatched: 5. This CDR3 region has 13 residues. Germline V lookup: CDR1 SGHTA, CDR2 FQGTGA. CDR3: CASSALTSGEQFF. The CDR3 region has the DNA TGTGCCAGCAGCGCCCTGACTAGCGGGGAGCAGTTCTTC.

V and J are TRBV6-1 and TRBJ1-1; D is unclear. V was trimmed by 6 bases and J by 4 bases, leaving 12 bases between them. This CDR3 contains 13 residues. From germline, CDR1 is MNHNS and CDR2 SASEGT. CDR3 nucleotide sequence: TGTGCCAGCAGGCCGGGGTCTGGCACTGAAGCTTTCTTT. It yields the protein CASRPGSGTEAFF.